This T cell receptor (beta chain) came from a study of cytomegalovirus exposure and HLA in healthy donors (dated by TCRdb to the late 2010s). Looking at the study overall: An earlier analysis of some 500 of the donors reported about 290 Gb of sequence data and approximately 110 million unique TCR beta sequences from 150 million to 200 million T cells. An early release that covered approximately 600 HLA-typed donors contained about 300 gigabases of sequencing data and 65 million to 100 million unique TCR sequences. Of the approximately 400 genotyped donors, about 80% fell in the genetic ancestry cluster associated with self-reported Caucasian donors. The study aimed to test whether signatures of past pathogen exposure could be identified by cataloging public T cell receptors. Using immunosequencing, the study profiled T cell repertoires from fewer than 700 subjects and related those repertoires to cytomegalovirus serostatus. A separate validation cohort of roughly 130 different subjects was used in addition to the roughly 670-subject first cohort. High-throughput TCR immunosequencing, statistical association of individual TCRs with disease status, and machine learning were combined to predict cytomegalovirus infection status. To study patterns of TCR occurrence, a later analysis re-analyzed previously published TCR beta repertoires from 666 donors and added high-resolution HLA genotyping. Rather than using new phenotypic data, the later analysis identified candidate immune exposures from TCR beta sequences and from how often those sequences occurred across donors. An earlier analysis of about 600 of the donors used high-throughput TCR beta sequencing to judge whether each TCR beta V gene segment behaved as functional or pseudogenic. Donor age, sex, ethnicity and CMV serostatus were collected together with the repertoire data. In a later genetic analysis, genome-wide SNP genotypes for about three fifths of the roughly 670 donors were used, and that subset was treated as a discovery cohort. All discovery cohort repertoires had been generated using a single sequencing platform. HLA typing covered class I and class II loci at four-digit resolution. Typing coverage differed by locus: A, B, C, DRB1 and DQB1 were typed in about 620-630 donors, DQA1 in 500 to 550, DPA1 in 600 to 610, and DPB1 in just under 490. Roughly five DR-DQ haplotypes were treated as single units for association and clustering because of strong linkage in the cohort. Among some 410 genotyped donors of the cohort, an average of approximately 200,000 unique TCR beta nucleotide sequences was sequenced per donor, of which roughly 18% were non-productive. The paper's findings and limits, for the study overall: Because the 87-base-pair reads could not distinguish some IMGT-functional V segments, including TRBV6-2 and TRBV6-3, those segments were excluded. A few of the identified cytomegalovirus-associated TCR beta chains were confirmed in vitro to be specific for cytomegalovirus antigens. A further reported finding was that TCR beta sequences accurately predicted the HLA-A and HLA-B alleles for most subjects in the first cohort. Cytomegalovirus status was reported to be diagnosed by the classifier with high specificity and sensitivity in both the original and validation cohorts. HLA typing was unavailable for some donors at each locus, so association tests used only the typed subset. This cohort had only TCR beta chains sequenced, and the lack of alpha or paired-chain data limited which features could be detected. In a later analysis, HLA-associated TCR beta chains were found to be more clonally expanded and to have lower generation probabilities than equally common non-associated chains. According to a later analysis, most CMV-associated TCR beta chains appeared to be HLA-restricted, and the HLA associations seemed to be driven largely by CMV exposure. Across donors, most TCR sequences were observed very rarely, whereas some public TCRs were present in many individuals. When HLA alleles, especially DR and DQ, strongly co-occurred, attributing TCR associations to individual alleles was difficult. Specific HLA alleles were associated with roughly 17,000 TCR beta sequences at a false discovery rate of 0.05 in a later analysis. A later genetic analysis associated a missense DCLRE1C variant with V-gene and J-gene trimming of TCR beta chains, and an independent cohort replicated the association. Linkage disequilibrium might explain the correlated functional status among segregating V segments, but an unknown experimental factor could not be excluded. In a later genetic analysis, fewer N-insertions in productive TCRs were reported among donors in an Asian-associated ancestry cluster than the 666-donor mean. It was suggested by the authors that the approach could potentially be generalized to other disease states and immunological phenotypes. A group of highly shared sequence variants was considered likely to be a technical artifact of the sequencing pipeline. Sequencing depth was assumed to be roughly uniform across donors in the presence/absence analyses, though that assumption may not hold. Because counts were too low, some 17 rarely observed V segments, including chromosome 9 orphons, were left out of the earlier analysis of some 600 of the donors. The study listed 150 to 200 TCR beta chains as associated with cytomegalovirus. In a later analysis, several top co-occurrence clusters were reported to appear linked to parvovirus B19, influenza, CMV and Epstein-Barr virus. An earlier analysis of approximately 530 of the donors showed that most TCR beta V segments appeared in productive rearrangements either about 90% or about 30% of the time, which broadly matched IMGT annotations. CMV serostatus was the only immune exposure information available for the cohort. According to a later analysis, TCR association rates differed among HLA loci, with DRB1 alleles showing the most associated TCRs and HLA-C alleles showing the fewest.

With regard to this clone: Its antigen is still unknown. No base-level quality is on record; no much larger clone is a single base apart.

The receptor library was made with the immunoSEQ multiplex PCR assay. For the multiplex PCR, a mixture combining 60 forward primers for TCR Vbeta segments and 13 reverse primers for TCR Jbeta segments was used. Amplification of the CDR3 region of rearranged TCR beta genes was performed with a multiplex PCR assay on genomic DNA. The Illumina HiSeq System was used to sequence the amplified TCR beta libraries as 87-base-pair reads. Under the source paper's analysis protocol: In a later analysis, tens of millions of unique TCR beta chains were counted across the 500 to 850 repertoires, and approximately 9.9 million of these chains were shared by at least two donors. Raw reads were error-corrected and collapsed into unique sequences with a nearest-neighbor algorithm that merged closely related sequences to remove PCR and sequencing errors. V, D and J gene segments were assigned by aligning CDR3 sequences to IMGT reference sequences. For a sequence to be retained, a match of at least six nucleotides to both a V gene segment and a J gene segment was required. A rearrangement counted as productive if the CDR3 had no stop codons and remained in frame with V and J, and every other rearrangement counted as non-productive. Following IMGT convention, CDR3 was defined as the stretch from the second conserved V-encoded cysteine to the conserved J-encoded phenylalanine. The earlier analysis of approximately 590 of the donors excluded any sequence lacking an unambiguous match to a single V gene segment. In an earlier analysis of approximately 590 of the donors, V segments were called functional above 56.7% productive rearrangements and were called segregating when the between-donor standard deviation exceeded 5%. A statistical classification framework was built for diagnosing cytomegalovirus status from the catalog of TCR beta chain sequences. A later analysis assigned V and J genes by comparing TCR nucleotide sequences with IMGT/GENE-DB human TR gene sequences. Using the TCRdist pipeline, a later analysis assigned CDR3 sequences along with most-parsimonious VDJ recombination scenarios. In a later analysis, every TCR beta chain was defined by the combination of its CDR3 amino acid sequence and its V-gene family, and reads without a unique V-gene family were dropped. To address suspected cross-contamination and a sequencing artifact, a later analysis removed over 500 highly shared, low-generation-probability nucleotide sequences. In a later analysis, a clonal expansion index for each public chain was calculated from normalized within-repertoire ranks of inferred template counts. Generation probabilities in a later analysis came from a VDJ recombination model fitted to out-of-frame rearrangements, and those results were checked against IGoR. Hypergeometric tests were used in a later analysis to score TCR-TCR, TCR-HLA and TCR-CMV co-occurrence, with a repertoire-size bias correction applied to the TCR pairs. To estimate false discovery rates, a later analysis permuted the HLA or CMV assignments 20 times. In a later analysis, co-occurring TCRs were grouped using DBSCAN, with TCRdist sequence similarity added in when clustering inside HLA-allele-positive subsets. Co-occurrence clustering excluded repertoires with fewer than 30,000 or more than 120,000 public chains, plus five with anomalous nucleotide sharing. As stored in TCRdb, this immuneACCESS dataset retains in-frame rearrangements with V and J assigned. A fraction of the clones does not appear; measured against another copy, unresolved V genes explain less than half of the discrepancy, and the remainder lacks a known reason. D and trimming come from the DNA, and the V and J calls and clone size come from that table. This sample gives 83,000 or so clones in total; roughly 76% of them show up just once. The ten largest clones capture around 1.9% of the sample.

The cohort consisted of 666 healthy bone marrow donors. Cohort members were all nominally healthy when sampled, although unrecorded immune exposures were likely present. The donor tested CMV seronegative and was one of the 352 seronegative cohort members. Every donor gave a peripheral blood sample, and the peripheral blood mononuclear cells from that sample were used for TCR beta sequencing. Genomic DNA extraction from the blood cell samples was performed with the Qiagen DNeasy Blood Extraction Kit. Reading from cysteine to phenylalanine, the CDR3 counts 15 amino acids. Only the CDR3 portion is preserved as DNA: 45 bases, with reading frame beginning at the first base. The germline V gene (reference sequence) gives CDR1 as LNHDA and CDR2 as SQIVND. V is cut by 5 bases and J by 6 bases, and the space between the germline ends is 18 bases.

Sequencing used PBMCs. The receptor was derived from a woman in her 30s in good health and CMV-seronegative. The chain was built from TRBV19 and TRBJ2-3; 6 matching bases give a weak D call of TRBD2. Here the CDR3 is given as CASSPPGVLADTQYF. The sequenced DNA is TGTGCCAGTAGTCCGCCGGGGGTTCTGGCGGATACGCAGTATTTT.